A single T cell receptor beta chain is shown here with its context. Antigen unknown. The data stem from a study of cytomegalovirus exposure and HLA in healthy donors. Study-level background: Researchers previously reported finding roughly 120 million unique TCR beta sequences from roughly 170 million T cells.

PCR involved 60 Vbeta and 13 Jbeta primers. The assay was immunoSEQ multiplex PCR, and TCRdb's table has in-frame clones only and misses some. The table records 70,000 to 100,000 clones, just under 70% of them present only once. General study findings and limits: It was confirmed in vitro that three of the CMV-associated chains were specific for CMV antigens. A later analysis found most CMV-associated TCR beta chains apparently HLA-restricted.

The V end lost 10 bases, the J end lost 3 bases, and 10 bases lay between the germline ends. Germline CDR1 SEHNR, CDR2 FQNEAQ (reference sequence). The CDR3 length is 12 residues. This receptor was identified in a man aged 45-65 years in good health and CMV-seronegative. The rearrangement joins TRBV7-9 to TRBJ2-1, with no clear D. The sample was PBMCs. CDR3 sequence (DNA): TGTGCCACCATGATAGACTACAATGAGCAGTTCTTC. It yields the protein CATMIDYNEQFF.